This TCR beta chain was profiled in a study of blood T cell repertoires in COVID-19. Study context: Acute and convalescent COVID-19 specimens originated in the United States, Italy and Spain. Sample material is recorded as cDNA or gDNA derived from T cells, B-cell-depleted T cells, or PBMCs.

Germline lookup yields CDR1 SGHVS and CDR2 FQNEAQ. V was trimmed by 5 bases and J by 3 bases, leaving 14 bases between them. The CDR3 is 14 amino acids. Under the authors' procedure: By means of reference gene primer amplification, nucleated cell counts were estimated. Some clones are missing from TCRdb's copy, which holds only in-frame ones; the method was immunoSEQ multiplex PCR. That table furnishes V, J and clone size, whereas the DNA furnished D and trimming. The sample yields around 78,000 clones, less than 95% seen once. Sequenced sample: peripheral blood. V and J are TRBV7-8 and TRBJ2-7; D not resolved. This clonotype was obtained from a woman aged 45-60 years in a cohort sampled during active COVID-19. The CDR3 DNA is TGTGCCAGCAGCCATCTACGCTCATACTACGAGCAGTACTTC. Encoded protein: CASSHLRSYYEQYF.